Here is one T cell receptor (beta chain) with its context. Antigen: not known. The data derive from a study of T cell responses to AZD1222 COVID-19 vaccine. Points from the study as a whole: Spike was spanned by vaccine-associated CD4 TCRs, with dominance at 160-218 and 743-854. It was only after the peak T cell response that any repertoires were sampled.

The CDR3 length is 14 residues. Germline CDR1 SGHTA, CDR2 FQGNSA. Trimming removed 2 bases from V and 5 bases from J; junction bases left unmatched: 0. Data came from immunoSEQ multiplex PCR; TCRdb stores just in-frame clones and leaves some out. The sample has some 130,000 clones; approximately 90% are singletons. The sample consisted of peripheral blood, taken 28 days after the second AZD1222 dose. The TCR originated in an adult who received the AZD1222 COVID-19 vaccine. The chain employs TRBV7-2 and TRBJ2-1, with TRBD2 identical over 10 bases. DNA of the CDR3: TGTGCCAGCAGCTTAAGCGGGAGGGACAATGAGCAGTTCTTC. This encodes CASSLSGRDNEQFF.